The 5 T cell receptor beta chains below come from one sample, sequenced in a study of blood T cell repertoires in COVID-19. Clones were sequenced by immunoSEQ multiplex PCR, and TCRdb holds only the in-frame ones, with some missing. The sample has 250,000 to 300,000 clones, nearly 90% seen once; the top ten hold around 0.9%. Sequencing used PBMCs or T cells enriched from blood (not recorded which). The receptors were gathered from a woman in her twenties or thirties who had recovered from COVID-19.

This sequence joins TRBV28 and TRBJ1-3; 8 bases fit TRBD1. Germline V gives CDR1 MDHEN, CDR2 SYDVKM. Trimming cost V 6 bases and J 5 bases; bases outside gene matches: 15. The CDR3 consists of 17 residues. The CDR3 nucleotides read TGTGCCAGCAGATACGCCCCGGGACAGGAAAAAAGAAACACCATATATTTT. As protein: CASRYAPGQEKRNTIYF.

This chain links TRBV30 with TRBJ2-3; perhaps TRBD2 as D (6 bases). V dropped 1 base and J dropped 0 bases, with 11 bases sitting between them. Per the germline V gene, CDR1 is GTSNPN and CDR2 is SVGIG (reference sequence). The CDR3 sequence is 15 residues long. This CDR3 is CAWSAGGKSTDTQYF. In nucleotides, the CDR3 is TGTGCCTGGAGTGCTGGAGGGAAGAGCACAGATACGCAGTATTTT.

The chain uses TRBV6-5 and TRBJ1-6; TRBD1 agrees at 7 bases. The CDR3 consists of 14 residues. CDR1 MNHEY and CDR2 SVGAGI come from the germline V gene. The junction had 9 bases not matched to a gene; V was cut back by 9 bases and J by 7 bases. CDR3 coding DNA: TGTGCCAGTAGAACGGGACAGAACAATTCACCCCTCCACTTT. This translates into CASRTGQNNSPLHF.

The V call is TRBV7-8, the J call TRBJ2-5; D is ambiguous. CDR1 and CDR2 (germline): SGHVS, FQNEAQ. The V end lost 7 bases, the J end lost 5 bases, and 5 bases lay between the germline ends. CDR3 length equals 10 residues. This CDR3 reads CASNSETQYF. The CDR3 DNA sequence: TGTGCCAGCAACTCCGAGACCCAGTACTTC.

This rearrangement joins TRBV27 to TRBJ2-1; D might be TRBD2 (5 bases). CDR1 MNHEY and CDR2 SMNVEV come from the germline V gene (reference sequence). This CDR3 is built from 13 residues. The germline V and J ends were trimmed by 5 bases and 8 bases, with 13 bases remaining between them. CDR3 in amino acids: CASSARFGDEQFF. CDR3 sequence (DNA): TGTGCCAGCAGTGCGCGGTTCGGGGATGAGCAGTTCTTC.